This T cell receptor (beta chain) was identified during a study of shared clonotypes between healthy human individuals (dated by TCRdb to the early 2020s). As for the study more broadly: The cohort included three men and a couple of women between 18 and 49 years of age. Blood TCR repertoires of several healthy adults were deeply sequenced to estimate repertoire size and the extent of clonotype sharing between individuals. Libraries were prepared and TCR repertoires were sequenced by different laboratories using diverse techniques, in order to increase sequencing depth and limit assay-specific biases. Between about 0.85 and 10 billion PBMCs per donor were obtained by leukapheresis.

This clone was seen only a few times. Its antigen is still unknown. No base qualities exist here, and no much larger clone lies one base off it. For CDR1 and CDR2, the germline V gene (reference sequence) lists GTSNPN and SVGIG. Trimming leaves V shorter by 2 bases and J shorter by 4 bases, with the junction holding 6 bases beyond the gene matches. CDR3 length: 14 amino acids, cysteine to phenylalanine. Of the read, only the CDR3 DNA is kept; its 42 bases are in frame from base 1. The donors were healthy, HIV-negative adults with no recently reported acute infections or vaccinations. Every donor was a Caucasian adult living in Nashville, Tennessee, USA. For unsorted samples, tens of millions of PBMCs were counted and genomic DNA was extracted with the QIAamp DNA Blood Mini kit. After blood collection by leukapheresis, PBMCs were isolated using Ficoll-Histopaque density gradient centrifugation and then cryopreserved in the vapor phase of liquid nitrogen.

General conclusions and limits of the study: Based on pairwise subsampling, the degree of clonotype sharing among donors was expected to be affected by sequencing depth. The genetic and exposure-history diversity represented was limited by the small number of donors. Only blood was sampled, and tissue TCR repertoires likely differ from those in blood.

Using the deep immunoSEQ assay, TCR CDR3 regions were amplified from genomic DNA by multiplex PCR. Extracted genomic DNA from each cell subset was spread evenly across all wells of several immunoSEQ 96-well plates, with each plate serving as a replicate. For unsorted PBMC, 250 to 350 ng genomic DNA, equal to about 29,000 T cell genomes, was loaded into each replicate PCR. Ten immunoSEQ deep assay plates were used to sequence unsorted PBMC genomic DNA. The purified libraries were quantified using a Qubit 3.0 fluorometer, sized with a Bioanalyzer 2100, and then quantified again using the KAPA Library Quantification kit. Every immunoSEQ 96-well plate was sequenced on a separate single-read 150-cycle Illumina NextSeq 550 flow cell. For the original study's pipeline: Because only junctional sequences without quality scores were contained in the immunoSEQ output, filtering matching that applied to full-length reads could not be performed. To assign V/J genes and CDR3, sequences were annotated using PyIR, a Python wrapper for IgBLAST v1.9, with IMGT germline references. Reads were removed for weak V/J assignments (E-value above 1e-6), missing CDR3, stop codons, out-of-frame junctions, or ambiguous translated residues. A V3J clonotype was defined by an identical inferred V gene, J gene, and CDR3 amino acid sequence. Percentage overlap between repertoires was calculated by dividing the number of shared unique clonotypes by the size of the smaller repertoire. Three approaches were used to assess repertoire richness: RTK rarefaction, the Chao1 estimator, and Recon v2.1 estimates of unobserved clonotypes. The source is immuneACCESS, and TCRdb retained only in-frame sequences with V and J called. Part of the clones is not carried over; for the studies checked, unresolved V genes explain less than half of this, and the remainder is unexplained. That table supplies the V and J calls and clone size; D and trimming were determined from the DNA. The sample has around 510,000 clones on record, roughly 79% of them singletons. About 12% of the sample lies in the top ten.

The clonotype comes from a woman between 35 and 50 years old in good health. Some clones in this sample may be carry-over from other donors' samples. The chain uses TRBV30 and TRBJ2-3; 7 bases in between match TRBD1. The sample consisted of PBMCs. The CDR3 amino acid sequence is: CAWSMTGWPDTQYF. The DNA is TGTGCCTGGAGTATGACAGGGTGGCCAGATACGCAGTATTTT. The entire variable domain, with the stretches around the CDR3 drawn from the reference TRBV30 and TRBJ2-3 proteins, is SQTIHQWPATLVQPVGSPLSLECTVEGTSNPNLYWYRQAAGRGLQLLFYSVGIGQISSEVPQNLSASRPQDRQFILSSKKLLLSDSGFYLCAWSMTGWPDTQYFGPGTRLTVL.